Described below is a single T cell receptor (beta chain) sequence and its context. Antigen unknown. Expressed TCRB transcripts got sequenced, as all isolated RNA was reverse transcribed. Clones were read by immunoSEQ multiplex PCR, and TCRdb kept only the in-frame ones, dropping some. The table lists 40,000 to 45,000 clones, roughly 70% of them singletons. V gave up 0 bases and J gave up 7 bases; unmatched junction bases: 8. Per the germline V gene, CDR1 is SGHRS and CDR2 is YFSETQ. The CDR3 consists of 17 residues. The record originates from a study of beta chain features in type 1 diabetes. General study findings and limits: People with Type 1 diabetes carried modestly yet significantly shorter TCRB CDR3s in all four CD4+ subsets. Among patients, naive, central memory and Treg TCRB repertoires appeared more similar than among healthy donors.

The specimen sequenced was Tregs from blood. V and J are TRBV5-1 and TRBJ2-1, with 12 bases aligning to TRBD2. This clonotype was obtained from a woman younger than 35 with type 1 diabetes. CDR3 DNA sequence: TGCGCCAGCAGCTTGGGGGTCCTAGCGGGAGGGCCGAATGAGCAGTTCTTC. Its translation is CASSLGVLAGGPNEQFF.